This T cell receptor beta chain was sequenced during a study of cytomegalovirus exposure and HLA in healthy donors. Study at large: Some 85 million unique TCRs, all from HLA-typed donors, were included in an early release of the data.

About this clone itself: Antigen unknown.

The PCR employed 60 Vbeta primers together with 13 Jbeta primers. Using immunoSEQ multiplex PCR, the repertoire was profiled, and TCRdb retains in-frame clones only, with some absent. The sample consists of approximately 200,000 clones, 60% to 80% of them appearing once. The CDR3 runs 18 residues. Broader study findings: Several of the most significant clusters were apparently associated with common viral pathogens in a later analysis. Prior analysis indicated that the majority of TCR beta V segments exhibited productivity approximately 87% or approximately 30% of the time. The study listed 150 to 200 cytomegalovirus-associated TCR beta chains.

The chain combines TRBV21-1 with TRBJ1-2; TRBD1 is the table's D call, not checked against the DNA. TRBV21-1 is deemed a pseudogene. Sample: PBMCs. The clonotype comes from a woman aged 18-30 years in good health and CMV-seronegative. CDR3 region: CASSPRDRQGGFNYGYTF. DNA for the CDR3: TGTGCCAGCAGCCCGCGGGACAGGCAAGGGGGGTTTAACTATGGCTACACCTTC.